What follows is one TCR beta chain and its context. Its target is not known. CDR3 length equals 17 residues. V shed 2 bases, J shed 6 bases, and the junction held 10 bases outside the gene matches. Each CDR3 protein is one row after TCRdb ran MiXCR on the 5' RACE reads. Of approximately 44,000 distinct CDR3 sequences listed, approximately 14% were seen once; the top ten hold around 56%. This sample is drawn from a study of spatial heterogeneity in lung cancer. The wider study: Within raw reads, each unique TCR and UMI combination appeared on average more than ten times.

Study-wide results and limits: Ubiquitous expanded tumor TCRs showed up in blood more at resection than follow-up.

The time point: sample taken at primary tumor resection. Material for sequencing was whole RNA from tumor, nontumor lung or frozen PBMC, left unsorted. Sample: PBMCs, taken at surgery. This sequence originates from a male donor with early-stage non-small cell lung cancer. The V call is TRBV12-3 or TRBV12-4, the J call TRBJ2-2; 9 positions match TRBD1. The CDR3 loop reads CASSLSPGQGRAGELFF. The DNA of the CDR3 is TGTGCCAGCAGTTTATCGCCCGGACAGGGGAGGGCCGGGGAGCTGTTTTTT.